This T cell receptor (beta chain) was identified in a study of blood T cells in healthy people across ages. Findings and caveats of the study: The study found TCR beta diversity correlated strongly with naive T cell percentage.

This clonotype was counted only a few times. Its antigen is as yet unknown. Using a J-beta primer mix together with a sample-barcoded 5' primer, a second PCR was run for roughly 7 to 12 cycles. TCRdb passed the 5' RACE reads through MiXCR, listing each CDR3 protein once. The repertoire holds some 1,000,000 distinct CDR3 sequences, with around 27% as singletons. About 10 milliliters of peripheral blood were drawn from each donor into EDTA-treated tubes. V lost 8 bases and J 0 bases, leaving 8 bases between the germline ends. This CDR3 is built from 12 residues. The V gene's germline CDR1 is MNHEY and CDR2 SMNVEV (reference sequence). A further study also used this sample, focusing on T cells of mothers and their children. As that report states: In unrelated and related pairs, TCR recombination output is shaped in a similar way by thymic selection.

The sequence came from a girl aged 2-10 years in good health. The specimen was blood. The rearrangement links TRBV27 to TRBJ2-7, with D unclear. CDR3 DNA sequence: TGTGCCAGCCCTGGGGACTCCTACGAGCAGTACTTC. Translation: CASPGDSYEQYF.